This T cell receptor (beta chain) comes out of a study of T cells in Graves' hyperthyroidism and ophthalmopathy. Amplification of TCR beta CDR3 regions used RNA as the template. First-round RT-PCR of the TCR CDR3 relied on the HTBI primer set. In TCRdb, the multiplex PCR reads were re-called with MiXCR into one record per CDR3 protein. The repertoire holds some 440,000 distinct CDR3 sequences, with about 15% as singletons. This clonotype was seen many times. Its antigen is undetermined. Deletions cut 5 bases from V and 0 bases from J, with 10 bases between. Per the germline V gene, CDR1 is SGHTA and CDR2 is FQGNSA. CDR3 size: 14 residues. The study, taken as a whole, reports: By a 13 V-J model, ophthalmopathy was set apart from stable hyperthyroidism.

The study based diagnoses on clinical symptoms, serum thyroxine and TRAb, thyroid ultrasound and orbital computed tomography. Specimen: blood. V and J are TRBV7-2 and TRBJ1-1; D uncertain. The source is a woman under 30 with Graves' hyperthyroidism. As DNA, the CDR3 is TGTGCCAGCAGCCTAAGTGGGCTGAACACTGAAGCTTTCTTT. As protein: CASSLSGLNTEAFF.